A single sample gave rise to the 10 T cell receptor beta chains below, sequenced in a study of blood T cells in healthy people across ages. A sample-barcoded 5' primer and a J-beta primer mix were used in a second PCR of about 7 to 12 cycles. One entry per CDR3 protein results from TCRdb running MiXCR on the 5' RACE reads. The table records fewer than 1 million distinct CDR3 sequences, approximately 48% of them present only once. The source material was blood. The receptors shown here come from a man aged 55 to 70 in good health.

The chain carries TRBV20-1 and TRBJ1-5, with TRBD1 matching 8 bases. Trimming cost V 1 base and J 3 bases; bases outside gene matches: 2. Germline lookup yields CDR1 DFQATT and CDR2 SNEGSKA (reference sequence). The CDR3 loop spans 14 amino acids. CDR3 in DNA: TGCAGTGCTAGAGTGACAGGGGACAATCAGCCCCAGCATTTT. Its translation is CSARVTGDNQPQHF.

This clonotype was counted a few times. The V call is TRBV11-2, the J call TRBJ2-5; 10 nucleotides agree with TRBD2. This CDR3 spans 16 amino acids. J was trimmed by 11 bases and V by 1 base; bases with no gene match: 13. Germline-derived CDR1 and CDR2 are SGHAT and FQNNGV. The CDR3 region is CASSLVGSGGYNEQYF. CDR3 nucleotides: TGTGCCAGCAGCTTAGTTGGTAGCGGGGGGTACAATGAGCAGTACTTC.

In this sample, this clonotype turned up once. CDR3 residues: CASSRFGGKGPYNEQFF. DNA for the CDR3: TGTGCCAGCAGTCGGTTTGGGGGGAAAGGGCCCTACAATGAGCAGTTCTTC. V usage is TRBV6-2 or TRBV6-3 and J usage is TRBJ2-1; D is possibly TRBD2 (6 bases). The CDR3 contains 17 residues. The V gene lost 5 bases and the J gene lost 2 bases, with 19 bases spanning the gap. Germline-derived CDR1 and CDR2 are MNHEY and SVGEGT.

The CDR3 spells CASSEGVAYGYTF. CDR3 nucleotides: TGTGCCAGCAGTGAAGGGGTGGCCTATGGCTACACCTTC. The chain is built from TRBV2 and TRBJ1-2; D is uncertain. CDR3 length: 13 residues. Germline CDR1 SNHLY, CDR2 FYNNEI. Trimming stripped 1 base from V and 4 bases from J, with 7 bases between.

A few counts support this clonotype. The chain links TRBV3-1 to TRBJ2-1; 11 bases match TRBD1. The CDR3 covers 16 residues. The V and J ends lost 0 bases and 6 bases, in that order; junction bases with no gene match: 4. CDR1 and CDR2 from the germline V gene are LGHDT and YNNKEL (reference sequence). CDR3 in DNA: TGTGCCAGCAGCCAAGATTCGGGACAGGGGGGCAATGAGCAGTTCTTC. Protein sequence: CASSQDSGQGGNEQFF.

V is TRBV4-3 and J is TRBJ2-3; weak D call: TRBD2 (5 bases). Germline-derived CDR1 and CDR2 are LGHNA and YSLEER. There are 16 residues in the CDR3. V was pared by 1 base and J by 4 bases, with 15 bases between. CDR3 sequence reads: CASSQGRAARADTQYF. The CDR3 nucleotides read TGCGCCAGCAGCCAAGGGAGAGCGGCTCGGGCAGATACGCAGTATTTT.

This clonotype was observed many times. The chain recombines TRBV7-2 with TRBJ2-7, with D possibly being TRBD2 (5 bases). CDR1 is SGHTA, CDR2 FQGNSA, per germline. The CDR3 is 16 residues long. Trimming took off 3 bases at V and 3 bases at J, with 18 bases between the two ends. The CDR3 DNA is TGTGCCAGCAGCTTGGACTGGGGAAATTGGGGCTACGAGCAGTACTTC. It encodes CASSLDWGNWGYEQYF. The full variable domain, its missing parts supplied by reference TRBV7-2 and TRBJ2-7, is GAGVSQSPSNKVTEKGKDVELRCDPISGHTALYWYRQSLGQGLEFLIYFQGNSAPDKSGLPSDRFSAERTGGSVSTLTIQRTQQEDSAVYLCASSLDWGNWGYEQYFGPGTRLTVT.

The chain combines TRBV20-1 with TRBJ1-1; D is ambiguous. Germline CDR1 DFQATT, CDR2 SNEGSKA (reference sequence). Trimming removed 5 bases from V and 5 bases from J, with 21 bases in between. CDR3 size: 15 residues. The CDR3 sequence is CSAGASGLSQTEAFF. The CDR3 nucleotides are TGCAGTGCTGGAGCCTCCGGGTTGTCTCAGACTGAAGCTTTCTTT.

The chain has TRBV3-1 and TRBJ2-3; the D gene is possibly TRBD2 (5 bases). Per the germline V gene, CDR1 is LGHDT and CDR2 is YNNKEL (reference sequence). Between the trimmed V and J ends, which lost 5 bases and 4 bases, there was a span of 16 bases. CDR3 size: 15 residues. CDR3 amino acids: CASSSTTDSPDTQYF. CDR3 DNA sequence: TGTGCCAGCAGCTCAACTACGGACTCGCCAGATACGCAGTATTTT.

The CDR3, as DNA: TGCGCCAGCAGCTTGCCTAGTGAGCCTAGCGCAGATACGCAGTATTTT. As protein: CASSLPSEPSADTQYF. The V gene is TRBV5-1, the J gene TRBJ2-3, with a tentative D call TRBD2 (6 bases). The CDR3 is made up of 16 amino acids. V was cut by 1 base and J by 4 bases, with 16 bases left in between. Germline CDR1 and CDR2: SGHRS and YFSETQ.